The TCR beta chain under discussion was sequenced for a study of blood T cell repertoires in COVID-19. The V gene lost 5 bases and the J gene lost 4 bases, with 19 bases spanning the gap. This CDR3 is 15 amino acids long. CDR1 SQVTM and CDR2 ANQGSEA come from the germline V gene. Repertoires were generated with immunoSEQ multiplex PCR, while TCRdb's copy carries only in-frame clones and drops some. The sample carries about 220,000 clones, approximately 83% recorded once. The sample consisted of peripheral blood. This chain uses TRBV29-1 with TRBJ2-3; the D gene is possibly TRBD2 (6 bases). This TCR came from a woman between 40 and 55 years old with active or convalescent COVID-19. CDR3 DNA: TGCAGCGTTCTGGGGAGGTCTAAGTCCGCAGATACGCAGTATTTT. Translating gives CSVLGRSKSADTQYF.